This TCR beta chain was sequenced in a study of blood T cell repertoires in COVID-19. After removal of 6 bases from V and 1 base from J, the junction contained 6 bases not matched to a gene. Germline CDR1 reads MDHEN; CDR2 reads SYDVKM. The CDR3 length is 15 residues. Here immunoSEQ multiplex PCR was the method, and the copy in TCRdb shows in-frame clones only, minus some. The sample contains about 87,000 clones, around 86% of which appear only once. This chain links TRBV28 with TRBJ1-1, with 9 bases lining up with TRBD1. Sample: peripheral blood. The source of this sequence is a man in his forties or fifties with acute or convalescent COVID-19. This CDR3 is CASRLGGQGNTEAFF. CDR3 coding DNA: TGTGCCAGCAGACTAGGGGGACAGGGGAACACTGAAGCTTTCTTT. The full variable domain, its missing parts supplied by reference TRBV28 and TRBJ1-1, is DVKVTQSSRYLVKRTGEKVFLECVQDMDHENMFWYRQDPGLGLRLIYFSYDVKMKEKGDIPEGYSVSREKKERFSLILESASTNQTSMYLCASRLGGQGNTEAFFGQGTRLTVV.